The 7 T cell receptor beta chains reported below all come from one sample, sequenced in a study of T cell clonality in common variable immunodeficiency. Sequencing used immunoSEQ multiplex PCR; TCRdb keeps in-frame clones, though not all of them. The record shows roughly 50,000 clones for this sample, with no singletons present. Sequencing input: peripheral blood mononuclear cells. These receptors were collected from a person aged 18 to 70 in good health.

This clone was counted at least ten times. The read comes to an end 3 residues before the CDR3 does, leaving the germline J gene to fill in the end. The chain links TRBV4-1 to TRBJ1-1, with 8 bases identical to TRBD1. Per germline, CDR1 MGHRA and CDR2 YSYEKL. Trimming at V came to 7 bases and at J to 1 base, leaving 5 bases not matched to a gene. CDR3 length: 14 residues. CDR3 residues: CASTRDRSNTEAFF. The CDR3 bases that were read are TGCGCCAGCACCCGGGACAGGTCGAACACTGAA.

This clone was detected many times. The sequence runs out 3 residues before the end of the CDR3; the remainder is reconstructed from the germline J gene. The chain has TRBV10-3 and TRBJ2-1; D is perhaps TRBD2 (5 bases). CDR3 length: 16 residues. Trimming took 2 bases from V and 6 from J, leaving 17 bases between them. In germline, CDR1 is ENHRY, CDR2 SYGVKD. CDR3 bases read: TGTGCCATCAGTGAGCCCCGACTACCTGTAGGCAATGAG. Protein: CAISEPRLPVGNE. The full-length CDR3 reads as CAISEPRLPVGNEQFF.

This clone was seen ten or more times. The read ends 3 residues early relative to the CDR3; the germline J gene fills the gap. This chain connects TRBV20-1 to TRBJ2-7, with 9 nucleotides matching TRBD2. Trimming at V came to 1 base and at J to 6 bases, leaving 4 bases not matched to a gene. CDR3 length equals 13 residues. Germline lookup yields CDR1 DFQATT and CDR2 SNEGSKA (reference sequence). The part of the CDR3 DNA that was read is TGCAGTGCTAGAGTAAGCGGGAGGAGCGAG. It codes for CSARVSGRSE. The CDR3 in its entirety is CSARVSGRSEQYF.

This clone has a count of ten or more. The read finishes 3 residues shy of the CDR3 end, and the germline J gene is used to complete it. The chain couples TRBV20-1 to TRBJ1-2; no definite D call. Germline CDR1 is DFQATT and CDR2 is SNEGSKA (reference sequence). The CDR3 is 12 residues long. Incomplete CDR3 DNA: TGCAGTGCTGAGGCAGGAGCCTACGGC. Amino acid sequence: CSAEAGAYG. The CDR3 reads in full as CSAEAGAYGYTF.

As for this clone: The CDR3 goes on 3 residues after the read ends, and that part is filled in from the germline J gene. V gene TRBV7-2 combines with J gene TRBJ1-2; D not certain. The CDR3 has 15 amino acids. In germline, CDR1 is SGHTA, CDR2 FQGNSA. CDR3 residues: CASSSIAGARNDYTF. The sequenced part of the CDR3 DNA is TGTGCCAGCAGCTCAATAGCGGGAGCAAGAAATGAC.

This clone came up many times. The CDR3 end lies 3 residues beyond the end of the read and is filled in from the germline J gene. The genes are TRBV5-4 and TRBJ1-2; 8 nucleotides line up with TRBD1. V shed 4 bases, J shed 0 bases, and the junction held 5 bases outside the gene matches. Germline CDR1 SGHNT, CDR2 YYREEE (reference sequence). The length of the CDR3 is 15 residues. CDR3 bases read: TGTGCCAGCAGCCACGACAGGGGAACTAACTATGGC. Amino acid sequence: CASSHDRGTNYG. The entire CDR3 is CASSHDRGTNYGYTF.

In this sample, this clone turned up many times. The CDR3 goes on 3 residues after the read ends, and that part is filled in from the germline J gene. V gene TRBV6-2 or TRBV6-3 combines with J gene TRBJ1-1, with D perhaps TRBD1 (6 bases). Looked up from germline, CDR1 is MNHEY and CDR2 is SVGEGT. The ends were cut back, 2 bases at V and 4 bases at J, with 17 bases in the middle. This CDR3 has 16 amino acids. CDR3 residues: CASSYAVRTGSTEAFF. The CDR3 DNA, read in part, is TGTGCCAGCAGTTACGCGGTCCGAACAGGGTCCACTGAA.